Shown below are 3 T cell receptor beta chains from a single sample sequenced in a study of T cell clones after liver transplantation. This table comes from immunoSEQ multiplex PCR, and its TCRdb copy is limited to in-frame clones, with some not included. The profile shows roughly 70,000 clones, 80% of them singletons. Sequencing used CD4+ T cells from blood, obtained before liver transplant. Receptors originate from a human donor who received a liver transplant.

This clone has just a few counts. The V call is TRBV7-8, the J call TRBJ1-1; D not resolved. CDR3 length: 15 residues. V gave up 5 bases and J gave up 0 bases, with 13 bases separating them. Germline V gene data show CDR1 as SGHVS and CDR2 as FQNEAQ. CDR3 sequence reads: CASSRRTQMNTEAFF. DNA for the CDR3: TGTGCCAGCAGCCGAAGGACGCAAATGAACACTGAAGCTTTCTTT.

The chain's CDR3 is CASSPGQTLGNTIYF. CDR3 nucleotide sequence: TGTGCCAGCTCACCAGGACAAACCTTAGGAAACACCATATATTTT. The V call is TRBV18, the J call TRBJ1-3; maybe TRBD1 (5 bases). The CDR3 runs 15 residues. Trimming took off 2 bases at V and 4 bases at J, with 12 bases between the two ends. Germline-derived CDR1 and CDR2 are KGHSH and LQKENI.

This chain joins TRBV28 and TRBJ1-1; D ambiguous. Trimming left V 6 bases short and J 0 bases short, with 17 bases between. The CDR3 runs 16 residues. Per the germline V gene, CDR1 is MDHEN and CDR2 is SYDVKM. The CDR3 loop is CASSLGRGVLNTEAFF. The CDR3 nucleotides are TGTGCCAGCAGCCTAGGGCGGGGAGTTTTGAACACTGAAGCTTTCTTT.